This passage covers 21 T cell receptor beta chains from one sample sequenced in a study of blood T cells in healthy people across ages. Through a sample-barcoded 5' primer and a J-beta primer mix, a second PCR was run for roughly 6 to 11 cycles. TCRdb passed the 5' RACE reads through MiXCR, listing each CDR3 protein once. This sample yields 600,000 or so distinct CDR3 sequences, of which about 28% are seen a single time; around 14% belongs to the top ten. Source material: blood. These TCRs come from a woman over 75 in good health.

This clonotype was recorded many times. The chain recombines TRBV27 with TRBJ2-3, with D possibly being TRBD2 (6 bases). V lost 4 bases and J lost 4, with 9 bases in between. Germline V gene data show CDR1 as MNHEY and CDR2 as SMNVEV (reference sequence). The CDR3 is 13 amino acids. The CDR3 reads CASSSRDSDTQYF. Here the CDR3 DNA reads TGTGCCAGCAGTTCTCGGGACTCAGATACGCAGTATTTT.

Points on this clonotype: Given a much more abundant clone one base away, this may be a read error. The rearrangement joins TRBV4-3 to TRBJ1-2; D is perhaps TRBD1 (6 bases). CDR1 LGHNA and CDR2 YSLEER come from the germline V gene. The CDR3 is 13 residues long. The CDR3 DNA reads as TGCGCCAGCAGCCAAAGGACAGATTATGACTACACCTTC. Amino acids: CASSQRTDYDYTF.

This clonotype turned up a few times. With a much larger clone just one base away, this may be a read error. The chain uses TRBV12-3 or TRBV12-4 and TRBJ2-3; D call uncertain. V shed 6 bases and J shed 5 bases, with 12 bases lying between them. CDR3 size: 13 residues. CDR3 loop: CASRLSAKDTQYF. CDR3 bases: TGTGCCAGCAGGTTGTCCGCCAAAGATACGCAGTATTTT.

At least ten counts were recorded for this clonotype. This chain uses TRBV4-3 with TRBJ2-3; 7 nucleotides match TRBD2. This CDR3 is 15 amino acids long. Germline CDR1 LGHNA, CDR2 YSLEER. J lost 0 bases, V lost 4 bases, and 4 bases had no gene match. CDR3 sequence reads: CASSPSGYSTDTQYF. The CDR3 region has the DNA TGCGCCAGCAGCCCTAGCGGATATAGCACAGATACGCAGTATTTT.

This clonotype was detected only a few times. This may stem from a read error, because a much larger clone lies one nucleotide away. The chain links TRBV7-2 to TRBJ2-7; D perhaps matches TRBD1 (6 bases). The V gene's germline CDR1 is SGHTA and CDR2 FQGNSA. There are 19 residues in the CDR3. V was pared by 2 bases and J by 1 base, with 24 bases between. CDR3 region: CASSLILVWTAQNSYEQYF. CDR3 nucleotide sequence: TGTGCCAGCAGCTTAATCCTCGTGTGGACAGCGCAGAATTCCTACGAGCAGTACTTC.

The rearrangement uses TRBV24-1 and TRBJ2-1; TRBD2 aligns across 9 bases. TRBJ2-7 matches the DNA end more closely, so the J call is doubtful. The CDR3 length is 16 residues. CDR1 is KGHDR, CDR2 SFDVKD, per germline. The CDR3 loop reads CATSGLAGSSYNEQYF. Written as DNA, the CDR3 is TGTGCCACCAGTGGCCTAGCGGGGAGCTCCTACAATGAGCAGTACTTC.

With regard to this clonotype: This may stem from a read error, because a much larger clone lies one nucleotide away. The gene calls are TRBV20-1 and TRBJ2-7; D perhaps matches TRBD1 (5 bases). The V and J ends lost 2 bases and 4 bases respectively, with 15 bases between them. The CDR3 covers 14 residues. Germline-derived CDR1 and CDR2 are DFQATT and SNEGSKA (reference sequence). This chain's CDR3 is CSARTQAETYEQYF. CDR3 DNA sequence: TGCAGTGCTAGAACACAGGCAGAAACTTACGAGCAGTACTTC.

This clonotype was detected ten times or more. The V and J genes are TRBV4-2 and TRBJ2-3, with D perhaps given as TRBD1 or TRBD2 (5 bases each). The CDR3 spans 15 residues. Per the germline V gene, CDR1 is LGHNA and CDR2 is YNFKEQ. V was pared by 4 bases and J by 5 bases, with 16 bases between. In DNA form, the CDR3 reads TGTGCCAGCAGCCCAGACGGGAACCAGGGAGATACGCAGTATTTT. Amino acid sequence: CASSPDGNQGDTQYF.

The V gene is TRBV4-1, the J gene TRBJ1-1; D remains unclear. The germline CDR1 and CDR2 sequences are MGHRA and YSYEKL. There are 15 residues in the CDR3. Trimming shortened V by 4 bases and J by 0 bases, and 12 bases separated the two germline ends. As DNA, the CDR3 is TGCGCCAGCAGCCGAGAAATTAGGATGAACACTGAAGCTTTCTTT. Amino acids: CASSREIRMNTEAFF.

There are many counts of this clonotype. The chain is built from TRBV9 and TRBJ1-5; possibly TRBD1 for D (6 bases). In germline, CDR1 is SGDLS, CDR2 YYNGEE. Trimming shortened V by 4 bases and J by 2 bases, and 13 bases separated the two germline ends. The CDR3 length is 15 residues. The CDR3 sequence is CASSPGGRGNQPQHF. DNA for the CDR3: TGTGCCAGCAGCCCGGGGGGGCGGGGCAATCAGCCCCAGCATTTT.

In this sample, this clonotype turned up many times. The CDR3 DNA is TGTGCCAGCCTAAATGGACAGGGAAGCTACGAGCAGTACTTC. It codes for CASLNGQGSYEQYF. The chain carries TRBV18 and TRBJ2-7; 8 bases agree with TRBD1. This CDR3 contains 14 residues. V dropped 8 bases and J dropped 3; count of bases not matched to a gene: 9. Germline CDR1 reads KGHSH; CDR2 reads LQKENI.

This clonotype was picked up many times. CDR3 region: CATEGGDVGAEQFF. CDR3 in DNA: TGTGCCACCGAGGGGGGGGACGTAGGTGCTGAGCAGTTCTTC. The rearrangement joins TRBV3-1 to TRBJ2-1; D might be TRBD2 (7 bases). This CDR3 is 14 amino acids long. Trimming cost V 10 bases and J 9 bases, with 22 bases left between them. Germline V CDR1 and CDR2: LGHDT, YNNKEL (reference sequence).

This clonotype has a count of ten or more. The chain uses TRBV4-3 and TRBJ2-7; D might be TRBD1 (6 bases). V was cut by 0 bases and J by 2 bases, with 11 bases left in between. This CDR3 region has 15 residues. Germline assignment: CDR1 LGHNA and CDR2 YSLEER. The chain's CDR3 is CASSQELGATYEQYF. The CDR3 DNA follows: TGCGCCAGCAGCCAAGAACTGGGGGCGACCTACGAGCAGTACTTC.

To note about this clonotype: One junction end does not reproduce the germline sequence, and a read error may be involved. The CDR3 DNA reads as TGTGCCAGCAGTTACGCAGGGGGTCAGTACGAGCAGTACTTC. It is translated as CASSYAGGQYEQYF. The rearrangement uses TRBV24-1 and TRBJ2-4, with 7 nucleotides matching TRBD1. The end of the DNA is better explained by TRBJ2-7, so the J call may be wrong. Germline assignment: CDR1 KGHDR and CDR2 SFDVKD. CDR3 length: 14 residues.

Comment on this clonotype: Sequence at one end of the junction differs from germline and may be a read error. V usage is TRBV12-3 or TRBV12-4 and J usage is TRBJ1-4, with 7 positions matching TRBD1. The CDR3 loop spans 15 amino acids. The CDR3 DNA reads as TGTGCCAGCAGATTAGACAGGGTAACTAATGAAAAACTGTTTTTT. This codes for CASRLDRVTNEKLFF.

The chain couples TRBV6-5 to TRBJ1-1; D possibly corresponds to TRBD1 (6 bases). Germline-derived CDR1 and CDR2 are MNHEY and SVGAGI. CDR3 size: 15 residues. V gave up 4 bases and J gave up 5 bases, with 17 bases separating them. The CDR3 sequence is CASSLQGTQGTEAFF. CDR3 bases: TGTGCCAGCAGTTTACAGGGAACGCAGGGAACTGAAGCTTTCTTT.

The table lists this clonotype with many counts. The chain couples TRBV4-1 to TRBJ2-5; D is unclear. V was pared by 0 bases and J by 4 bases, with 6 bases between. Germline V gives CDR1 MGHRA, CDR2 YSYEKL. CDR3 length: 13 residues. The CDR3 loop is CASSQDPLETQYF. The DNA for the CDR3 is TGCGCCAGCAGCCAAGATCCGCTAGAGACCCAGTACTTC.

This clonotype was found many times. The chain is built from TRBV20-1 and TRBJ2-3; D is possibly TRBD2 (5 bases). The CDR3 extends over 13 amino acids. V lost 2 bases to trimming and J lost 8 bases, with 14 bases between them. Germline V gene lookup returns CDR1 DFQATT and CDR2 SNEGSKA (reference sequence). The CDR3 DNA sequence: TGCAGTGCTAGAAGTCAGCGGAGAGCTACGCAGTATTTT. It specifies CSARSQRRATQYF.

J is TRBJ2-3 and V is TRBV20-1; D unclear. Germline values: CDR1 DFQATT, CDR2 SNEGSKA (reference sequence). V dropped 0 bases and J dropped 0 bases, with 10 bases sitting between them. The CDR3 loop spans 15 amino acids. The CDR3 nucleotides read TGCAGTGCTAGAGATCTAAGAGATAGCACAGATACGCAGTATTTT. This sequence encodes CSARDLRDSTDTQYF.

A few counts support this clonotype. J is TRBJ1-2 and V is TRBV3-1; D remains ambiguous. CDR1 LGHDT and CDR2 YNNKEL come from the germline V gene (reference sequence). Trimming left V 4 bases short and J 2 bases short, with 14 bases between. The CDR3 spans 15 residues. The CDR3 DNA sequence: TGTGCCAGCAGCCCAATCCGGAGGGCCAACTATGGCTACACCTTC. Translated: CASSPIRRANYGYTF.

This clonotype was counted between two and nine times. With a much larger clone just one base away, this may be a read error. V gene TRBV6-5 combines with J gene TRBJ2-7, with 7 positions matching TRBD1. Germline CDR1 and CDR2: MNHEY and SVGAGI. V lost 2 bases and J lost 7; bases outside the gene matches: 14. There are 16 residues in the CDR3. CDR3 amino acids: CASSYIGQGVNNEQYF. CDR3 coding DNA: TGTGCCAGCAGTTACATAGGTCAGGGGGTGAACAATGAGCAGTACTTC.